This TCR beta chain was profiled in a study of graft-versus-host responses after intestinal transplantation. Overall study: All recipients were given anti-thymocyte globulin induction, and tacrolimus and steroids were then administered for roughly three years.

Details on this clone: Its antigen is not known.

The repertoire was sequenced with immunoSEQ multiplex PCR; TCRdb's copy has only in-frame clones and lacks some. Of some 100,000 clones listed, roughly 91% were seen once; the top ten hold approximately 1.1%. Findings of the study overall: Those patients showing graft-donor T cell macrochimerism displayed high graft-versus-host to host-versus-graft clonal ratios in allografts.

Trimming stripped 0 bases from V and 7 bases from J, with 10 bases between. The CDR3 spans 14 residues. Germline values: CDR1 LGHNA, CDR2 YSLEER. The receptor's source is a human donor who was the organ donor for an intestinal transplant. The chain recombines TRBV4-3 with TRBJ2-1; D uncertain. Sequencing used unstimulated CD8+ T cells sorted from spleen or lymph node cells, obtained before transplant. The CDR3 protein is CASSQDPGPNEQFF. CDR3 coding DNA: TGCGCCAGCAGCCAAGATCCTGGGCCAAATGAGCAGTTCTTC.